This TCR beta chain was profiled in a study of T cells in Graves' hyperthyroidism and ophthalmopathy. Study outcomes and limitations: In blood, most of the thyroid clonotypes expanded above 0.001 were also present.

Comment on this clonotype: The antigen is undetermined. Given a much more abundant clone one base away, this may be a read error. It is likely a read error, because the conserved phenylalanine at the end of the CDR3 is missing.

Amplified TCR beta CDR3 regions derived from RNA transcripts. The HTBI primer set drove a first-round RT-PCR of the TCR CDR3. MiXCR was run by TCRdb on the multiplex PCR reads, yielding one entry per CDR3 protein. The table has roughly 380,000 distinct CDR3 sequences, around an eighth seen once. Sequences were obtained from blood. The clonotype was recovered from a man aged 25 to 45 with Graves' hyperthyroidism that later progressed to Graves' ophthalmopathy.

CDR3 protein: CASSLADLGNQPQHS. CDR3 sequence (DNA): TGTGCCAGCAGTCTTGCGGACCTAGGCAATCAGCCCCAGCATTCT. This chain links TRBV12-3 or TRBV12-4 with TRBJ1-5, with D unresolved. This CDR3 is 15 amino acids long. V lost 5 bases and J lost 2, with 13 bases in between.